This TCR beta chain originates from a study of monozygotic twins with inflammatory bowel disease. This CDR3 spans 14 amino acids. Germline-derived CDR1 and CDR2 are ENHRY and SYGVKD. Sampling involved one blood draw (2.5 ml) for every donor. TCRdb re-called the 5' RACE reads and gives one entry per CDR3 protein, without DNA. This sample's clone table lists approximately 140,000 distinct CDR3 sequences. Material for sequencing was blood. The rearrangement uses TRBV10-3 and TRBJ1-1; TCRdb reports TRBD1, a call that lacks DNA to check it against. The sequence derives from a human donor with ulcerative colitis or Crohn's disease, or a healthy co-twin of an affected twin (not recorded which). This CDR3 reads CAISDMDRGPEAFF.